One and the same sample provided the 25 T cell receptor beta chains below, sequenced in a study of blood T cell repertoires in COVID-19. Libraries were prepared by immunoSEQ multiplex PCR; TCRdb keeps only in-frame clonotypes and omits some of them. The table has 110,000 to 150,000 clones, approximately 80% seen once. Sequenced sample: PBMCs or T cells enriched from blood (not recorded which). Receptor source: a woman between 35 and 50 years old who had recovered from COVID-19.

This clone was detected once. This chain joins TRBV6-2 or TRBV6-3 and TRBJ1-3; possible D gene TRBD1, 5 bases. Deletions cut 3 bases from V and 0 bases from J, with 15 bases between. CDR1 MNHEY and CDR2 SVGEGT come from the germline V gene. The CDR3 length is 17 residues. CDR3 nucleotide sequence: TGTGCCAGCAGTTATCATCAGGGAGGATCCTCTGGAAACACCATATATTTT. Its translation is CASSYHQGGSSGNTIYF.

The CDR3 DNA reads TGTGCCAGCAGTTTCGAACAGGGGCTCTATGGCTACACCTTC. Translation: CASSFEQGLYGYTF. This rearrangement joins TRBV5-6 to TRBJ1-2; 7 bases map to TRBD1. J was trimmed by 4 bases and V by 5 bases; bases with no gene match: 8. The CDR3 length is 14 residues. From germline, CDR1 is SGHDT and CDR2 YYEEEE.

The gene calls are TRBV9 and TRBJ2-7; maybe TRBD2 (6 bases). The CDR3 totals 16 residues. With 4 bases removed from V and 0 bases from J, the gap between germline ends came to 17 bases. CDR1 SGDLS and CDR2 YYNGEE come from the germline V gene. The CDR3 bases are TGTGCCAGCAGCACCGGAGGGCAGGCGGGCTCCTACGAGCAGTACTTC. It codes for CASSTGGQAGSYEQYF.

This clone was seen a handful of times. V is TRBV7-9 and J is TRBJ1-1; 9 bases map to TRBD1. The CDR3 covers 15 residues. V lost 1 base, J lost 6 bases, and 6 bases stayed unmatched. From germline, CDR1 is SEHNR and CDR2 FQNEAQ (reference sequence). CDR3 in DNA: TGTGCCAGCAGCTTAGGGTCAACAGGGGGCCCTGAAGCTTTCTTT. It yields the protein CASSLGSTGGPEAFF.

The chain recombines TRBV3-1 (or the pseudogene TRBV3-2) with TRBJ1-5; tentatively, D is TRBD1 (6 bases). The CDR3 extends over 12 amino acids. V lost 2 bases and J 10 bases, leaving 9 bases between the germline ends. Germline CDR1 LGHDT, CDR2 YNNKEL (reference sequence). The CDR3 loop reads CASSQQGLPQHF. CDR3 coding DNA: TGTGCCAGCAGCCAACAGGGGTTACCCCAGCATTTT.

The rearrangement uses TRBV5-6 and TRBJ2-1, with TRBD1 matching over 8 bases. The germline V gene has CDR1 SGHDT and CDR2 YYEEEE. The CDR3 runs to 15 residues. The trim removed 2 bases at V and 8 bases at J, leaving 9 bases unmatched. The CDR3 sequence: CASSFIPGQGDEQFF. For the CDR3, the DNA is TGTGCCAGCAGCTTTATCCCTGGACAGGGCGATGAGCAGTTCTTC.

The chain employs TRBV28 and TRBJ2-6, with 11 bases identical to TRBD2. V lost 5 bases to trimming and J lost 0 bases; unmatched junction nucleotides: 9. The CDR3 has 19 amino acids. Germline values: CDR1 MDHEN, CDR2 SYDVKM. The CDR3 loop is CASSPGTSGYYSGANVLTF. Written as DNA, the CDR3 is TGTGCCAGCAGTCCCGGGACTAGCGGCTATTACTCTGGGGCCAACGTCCTGACTTTC.

The rearrangement joins TRBV5-1 to TRBJ2-3; 7 bases are a match to TRBD2. There are 16 residues in the CDR3. Per the germline V gene, CDR1 is SGHRS and CDR2 is YFSETQ. J lost 4 bases, V lost 0 bases, and 8 bases had no gene match. CDR3: CASSLGGRSFSDTQYF. Here the CDR3 DNA reads TGCGCCAGCAGCTTGGGCGGGAGAAGTTTCTCAGATACGCAGTATTTT.

This clone was counted once. The chain uses TRBV19 and TRBJ2-1; a weak D match, TRBD2 (6 bases). The CDR3 runs to 15 residues. V was trimmed by 8 bases and J by 8 bases, leaving 22 bases between them. Looked up from germline, CDR1 is LNHDA and CDR2 is SQIVND (reference sequence). Written as DNA, the CDR3 is TGTGCCAGTTCTCTCCAGCTGGGGGAGGCGTATGAGCAGTTCTTC. Its translation is CASSLQLGEAYEQFF.

The V gene is TRBV7-2, the J gene TRBJ1-6, with D uncertain. Germline V gene data show CDR1 as SGHTA and CDR2 as FQGNSA. The length of the CDR3 is 13 residues. The germline V and J ends were trimmed by 1 base and 10 bases, with 8 bases remaining between them. The CDR3 DNA sequence: TGTGCCAGCAGCTTAGAAAGGAGCTCACCCCTCCACTTT. Amino acid sequence: CASSLERSSPLHF.

This chain uses TRBV6-5 with TRBJ2-1; no reliable D call. Germline V CDR1 and CDR2: MNHEY, SVGAGI. The ends were cut back, 2 bases at V and 6 bases at J, with 5 bases in the middle. The CDR3 is made up of 12 amino acids. CDR3 sequence: CASSYPPNEQFF. The CDR3 DNA sequence: TGTGCCAGCAGTTACCCTCCCAATGAGCAGTTCTTC.

This chain connects TRBV7-2 to TRBJ1-2; 7 nucleotides agree with TRBD1. The trim removed 5 bases at V and 6 bases at J, leaving 3 bases unmatched. The CDR3 covers 12 residues. CDR1 is SGHTA and CDR2 is FQGNSA in the germline V gene. CDR3 in DNA: TGTGCCAGCAGCCCAGGGGGTAATGGCTACACCTTC. Protein: CASSPGGNGYTF.

The gene calls are TRBV7-9 and TRBJ1-1; D gene uncertain. Trimming stripped 5 bases from V and 5 bases from J, with 12 bases between. The CDR3 sequence is 13 residues long. Germline CDR1 and CDR2: SEHNR and FQNEAQ (reference sequence). The CDR3 sequence: CASSTSGGTEAFF. Here the CDR3 DNA reads TGTGCCAGCAGCACAAGCGGAGGGACTGAAGCTTTCTTT.

The rearrangement links TRBV27 to TRBJ2-7; 9 bases fit TRBD2. V shed 4 bases, J shed 2 bases, and the junction held 6 bases outside the gene matches. This CDR3 is 15 amino acids long. Germline values: CDR1 MNHEY, CDR2 SMNVEV (reference sequence). The CDR3, as DNA: TGTGCCAGCAGTTCCCCGACTAGCGGAGCCTACGAGCAGTACTTC. Amino acids: CASSSPTSGAYEQYF.

The table lists this clone with a count of one. The CDR3 DNA follows: TGTGCCAGCAGCTTAGGGACAGGGAATAGTTCACCCCTCCACTTT. This translates into CASSLGTGNSSPLHF. This chain joins TRBV7-9 and TRBJ1-6, with 8 bases that match TRBD1. This CDR3 is 15 amino acids long. J gave up 9 bases and V 1 base, and 5 bases lay outside the gene matches. The germline V gene has CDR1 SEHNR and CDR2 FQNEAQ (reference sequence).

The gene calls are TRBV4-1 and TRBJ2-2; a possible D gene is TRBD1 (5 bases). V shed 0 bases and J shed 6 bases, with 8 bases lying between them. This CDR3 spans 14 amino acids. From germline, CDR1 is MGHRA and CDR2 YSYEKL. The CDR3 DNA reads TGCGCCAGCAGCCAAGAAGGGGCGGCCGGGGAGCTGTTTTTT. Translating gives CASSQEGAAGELFF.

The chain is built from TRBV11-2 and TRBJ2-3, with TRBD2 matching 9 bases. Germline V lookup: CDR1 SGHAT, CDR2 FQNNGV. V lost 2 bases and J lost 1; bases outside the gene matches: 4. The CDR3 runs to 16 residues. The CDR3 sequence is CASSLSRTSGTDTQYF. The CDR3 nucleotides read TGTGCCAGCAGCTTAAGCCGGACTAGCGGCACAGATACGCAGTATTTT.

The rearrangement links TRBV10-3 to TRBJ2-5; 7 bases line up with TRBD1. CDR1 is ENHRY, CDR2 SYGVKD, per germline. Germline trimming cut 5 bases from V and 4 bases from J; bases unmatched to any gene: 7. This CDR3 region has 14 residues. The CDR3 protein is CAISFGPGGETQYF. CDR3 DNA: TGTGCCATCAGTTTCGGTCCAGGGGGAGAGACCCAGTACTTC.

V and J are TRBV12-3 or TRBV12-4 and TRBJ2-3; D not certain. Deletions cut 4 bases from V and 2 bases from J, with 7 bases between. There are 13 residues in the CDR3. CDR3 loop: CASSWASTDTQYF. CDR3 nucleotides: TGTGCCAGCAGTTGGGCTTCCACAGATACGCAGTATTTT.

CDR3 residues: CATSDPGGAGSTDTQYF. In DNA, the CDR3 is TGTGCCACCAGTGACCCGGGTGGGGCCGGCAGCACAGATACGCAGTATTTT. The chain joins TRBV24-1 to TRBJ2-3, with a possible D match to TRBD1 (5 bases). Germline assignment: CDR1 KGHDR and CDR2 SFDVKD. V was clipped by 4 bases and J by 0 bases, with 16 bases between them. The CDR3 contains 17 residues.

This chain connects TRBV4-1 to TRBJ1-1, with TRBD1 matching 9 bases. The CDR3 consists of 15 residues. Trimming cost V 3 bases and J 1 base; bases outside gene matches: 3. Germline V CDR1 and CDR2: MGHRA, YSYEKL. The CDR3 sequence: CASSQRTGENTEAFF. CDR3 coding DNA: TGCGCCAGCAGCCAGAGGACAGGGGAGAACACTGAAGCTTTCTTT.

For this clone: One end of the junction does not line up with germline, which may come from a read error. The V call is TRBV19, the J call TRBJ1-5; TRBD1 is a possible D gene (5 bases). Germline V gene sequence: CDR1 LNHDA, CDR2 SQIVND (reference sequence). This CDR3 region has 14 residues. CDR3 DNA: TGTGCCAGTAGTCTAGACGGGGGGGGTCAGCCCCAGCATTTT. Translating it yields CASSLDGGGQPQHF.

This clone showed up just once. The chain has TRBV2 and TRBJ2-1, with 15 positions matching TRBD2. The CDR3 is made up of 17 amino acids. Germline V gives CDR1 SNHLY, CDR2 FYNNEI. With V trimmed by 1 base and J by 6 bases, 4 bases remained unmatched. This CDR3 is CASSEGPGLAGGNEQFF. The DNA for the CDR3 is TGTGCCAGCAGTGAAGGCCCGGGACTAGCGGGAGGCAATGAGCAGTTCTTC.

The chain has TRBV19 and TRBJ2-1, with TRBD2 as a possible D gene (7 bases). Germline-derived CDR1 and CDR2 are LNHDA and SQIVND (reference sequence). V was trimmed by 1 base and J by 6 bases, leaving 13 bases between them. This CDR3 contains 15 residues. CDR3 amino acids: CASSIGGGPGNEQFF. In DNA form, the CDR3 reads TGTGCCAGTAGTATAGGGGGGGGGCCAGGCAATGAGCAGTTCTTC.

The chain has TRBV2 and TRBJ1-4, with D maybe TRBD1 (5 bases). Germline V CDR1 and CDR2: SNHLY, FYNNEI. The germline V and J ends were trimmed by 3 bases and 2 bases, with 19 bases remaining between them. The length of the CDR3 is 18 residues. This chain's CDR3 is CASSDAGVSWQTNEKLFF. The CDR3 DNA reads TGTGCCAGCAGTGACGCGGGGGTTAGTTGGCAGACTAATGAAAAACTGTTTTTT.